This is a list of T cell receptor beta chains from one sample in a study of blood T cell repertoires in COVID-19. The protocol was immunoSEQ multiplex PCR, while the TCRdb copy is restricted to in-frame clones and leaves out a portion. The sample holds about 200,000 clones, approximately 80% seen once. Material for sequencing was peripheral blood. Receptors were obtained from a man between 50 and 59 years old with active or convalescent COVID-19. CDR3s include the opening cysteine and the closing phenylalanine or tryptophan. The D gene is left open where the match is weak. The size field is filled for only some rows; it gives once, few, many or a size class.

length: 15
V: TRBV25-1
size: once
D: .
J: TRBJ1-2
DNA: TGTGCCAGCAGTGCTGGACCGTCACTAGACTATGGCTACACCTTC
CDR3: CASSAGPSLDYGYTF

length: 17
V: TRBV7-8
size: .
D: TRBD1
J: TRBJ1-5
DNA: TGTGCCAGCAGCTTAGGAGGGGGCCAGGGAGCGTATCAGCCCCAGCATTTT
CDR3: CASSLGGGQGAYQPQHF

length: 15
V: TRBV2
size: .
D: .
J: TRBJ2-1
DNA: TGTGCCAGCAGTGACCACAGGCACCTTGGGAATGAGCAGTTCTTC
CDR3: CASSDHRHLGNEQFF

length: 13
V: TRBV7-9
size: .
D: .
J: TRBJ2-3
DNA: TGTGCCAGCAGGGGCATTTCCACAGATACGCAGTATTTT
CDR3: CASRGISTDTQYF

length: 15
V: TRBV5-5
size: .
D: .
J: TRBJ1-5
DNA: TGTGCCAGCAGCTTGACACATACTAGCAATCAGCCCCAGCATTTT
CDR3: CASSLTHTSNQPQHF

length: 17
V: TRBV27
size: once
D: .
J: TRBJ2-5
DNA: TGTGCCAGCAGTCTAAACCCCTTCGGTGGCGGTCAAGAGACCCAGTACTTC
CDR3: CASSLNPFGGGQETQYF

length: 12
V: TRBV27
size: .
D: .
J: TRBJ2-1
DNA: TGTGCCAGCAGTTCTCTTTTCAATGAGCAGTTCTTC
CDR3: CASSSLFNEQFF

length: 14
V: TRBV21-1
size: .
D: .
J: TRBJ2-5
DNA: TGTGCCAGCAGCAAGACAGGAATTAAAGAGACCCAGTACTTC
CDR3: CASSKTGIKETQYF

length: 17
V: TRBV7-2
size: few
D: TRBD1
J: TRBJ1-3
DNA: TGTGCCAGCAGCTCCTTCCCACAGGGGTCCTCTGGAAACACCATATATTTT
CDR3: CASSSFPQGSSGNTIYF

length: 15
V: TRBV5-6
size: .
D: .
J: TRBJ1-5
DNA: TGTGCCAGCAGCCGCGGGTGGGGGCGCAATCAGCCCCAGCATTTT
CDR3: CASSRGWGRNQPQHF

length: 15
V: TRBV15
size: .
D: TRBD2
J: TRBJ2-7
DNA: TGTGCCACCAGCACTGGACTAAGCGGGATCTACGAGCAGTACTTC
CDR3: CATSTGLSGIYEQYF

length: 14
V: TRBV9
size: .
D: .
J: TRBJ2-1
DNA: TGTGCCAGCAGCGTAGATTCCGGAGGGGATGAGCAGTTCTTC
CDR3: CASSVDSGGDEQFF

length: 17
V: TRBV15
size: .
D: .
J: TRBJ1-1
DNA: TGTGCCACCAGCAGAGATGGAGGTGCAGGCCGGAACACTGAAGCTTTCTTT
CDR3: CATSRDGGAGRNTEAFF

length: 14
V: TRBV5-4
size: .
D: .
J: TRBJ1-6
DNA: TGTGCCAGCAGCTTGCCGCAGTCTAATTCACCCCTCCACTTT
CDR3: CASSLPQSNSPLHF

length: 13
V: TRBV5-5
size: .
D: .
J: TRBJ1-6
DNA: TGTGCCAGCAGCTTGGTCAGGAATTCACCCCTCCACTTT
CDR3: CASSLVRNSPLHF

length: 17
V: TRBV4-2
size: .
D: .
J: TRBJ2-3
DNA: TGTGCCAGCAGCCAAGAGAGGGGCAGGGGAAGGACAGATACGCAGTATTTT
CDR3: CASSQERGRGRTDTQYF

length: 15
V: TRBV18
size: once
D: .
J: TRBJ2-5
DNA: TGTGCCAGCTCACTACCTCAGGGAGGACAAGAGACCCAGTACTTC
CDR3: CASSLPQGGQETQYF

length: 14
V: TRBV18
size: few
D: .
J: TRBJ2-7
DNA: TGTGCCAGCTCACCACAGGGAGGCTCCTTTCTGCAGTACTTC
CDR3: CASSPQGGSFLQYF

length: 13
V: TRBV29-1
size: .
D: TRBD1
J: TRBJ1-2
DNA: TGCAGCGTTGGGACAGGGGCAGGCTATGGCTACACCTTC
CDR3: CSVGTGAGYGYTF

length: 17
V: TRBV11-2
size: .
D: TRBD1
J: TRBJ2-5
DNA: TGTGCCAGCAGCTCCGGCGCAGGACAGGGGGCAGGGGAGACCCAGTACTTC
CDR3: CASSSGAGQGAGETQYF

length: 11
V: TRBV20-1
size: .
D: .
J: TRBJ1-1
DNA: TGCAATGCTCCTACGACAGGTGAAGCTTTCTTT
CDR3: CNAPTTGEAFF

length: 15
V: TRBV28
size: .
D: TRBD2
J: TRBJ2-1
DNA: TGTGCCAGCAGTTCCAGCGGGAGAAGCCACAATGAGCAGTTCTTC
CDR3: CASSSSGRSHNEQFF

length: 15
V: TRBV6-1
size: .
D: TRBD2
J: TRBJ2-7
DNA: TGTGCCAGCAGTGAAGGGGCGGGAGGTGGCTACGAGCAGTACTTC
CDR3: CASSEGAGGGYEQYF

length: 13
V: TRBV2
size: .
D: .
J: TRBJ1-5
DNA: TGTGCCAGCAGTGGGAGGGTCGGACAGCCCCAGCATTTT
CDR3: CASSGRVGQPQHF

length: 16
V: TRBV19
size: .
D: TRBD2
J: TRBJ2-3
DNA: TGTGCCAGTAGTTCCCGACTAGCGGGGAGGATAGATACGCAGTATTTT
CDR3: CASSSRLAGRIDTQYF

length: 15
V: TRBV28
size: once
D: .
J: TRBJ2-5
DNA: TGTGCCAGCAGTTCCCCAGCGACGGATCAAGAGACCCAGTACTTC
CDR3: CASSSPATDQETQYF

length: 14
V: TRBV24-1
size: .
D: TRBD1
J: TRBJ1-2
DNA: TGTGCCACCAGTGACCACGTCAGGGGGAATGGCTACACCTTC
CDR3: CATSDHVRGNGYTF

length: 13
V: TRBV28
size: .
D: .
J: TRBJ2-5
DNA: TGTGCCAGCAGTTTCGTATGGGGCGAGACCCAGTACTTC
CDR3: CASSFVWGETQYF

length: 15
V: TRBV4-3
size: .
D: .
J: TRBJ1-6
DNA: TGCGCCAGCAGCCAAGGGTTTCAGCGAAATTCACCCCTCCACTTT
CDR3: CASSQGFQRNSPLHF

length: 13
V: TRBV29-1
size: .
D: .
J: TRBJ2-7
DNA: TGCAGCGTTACACCAGGGGCCGCCTACGAGCAGTACTTC
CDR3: CSVTPGAAYEQYF

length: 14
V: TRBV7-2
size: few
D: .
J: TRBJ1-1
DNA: TGTGCCAGCAGTCCCGGGACACACAACACTGAAGCTTTCTTT
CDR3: CASSPGTHNTEAFF

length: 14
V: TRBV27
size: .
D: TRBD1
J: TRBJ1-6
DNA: TGTGCCAGCAGATTGGGACAGGGAATATCACCCCTCCACTTT
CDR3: CASRLGQGISPLHF

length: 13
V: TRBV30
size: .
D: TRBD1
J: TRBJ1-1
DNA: TGTGCCTGGCGCCGGGACAGGGACACTGAAGCTTTCTTT
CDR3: CAWRRDRDTEAFF

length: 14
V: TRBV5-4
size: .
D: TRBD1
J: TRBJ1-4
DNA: TGTGCCAGCAGCCTGGACAGGGGAGATGAAAAACTGTTTTTT
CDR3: CASSLDRGDEKLFF

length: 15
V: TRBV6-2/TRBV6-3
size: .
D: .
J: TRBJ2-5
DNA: TGTGCCAGCAGTTCCCGCTTTGCGTCCCAAGAGACCCAGTACTTC
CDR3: CASSSRFASQETQYF

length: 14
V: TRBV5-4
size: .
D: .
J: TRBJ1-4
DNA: TGTGCCAGCAGCTTGGGGGGGCGCCTAGAAAAACTGTTTTTT
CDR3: CASSLGGRLEKLFF

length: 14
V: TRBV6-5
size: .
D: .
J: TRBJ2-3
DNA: TGTGCCAGCAGTTACTCCCCCGAGTCAGATACGCAGTATTTT
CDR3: CASSYSPESDTQYF

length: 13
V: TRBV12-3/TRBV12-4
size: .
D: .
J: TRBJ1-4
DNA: TGTGCCAGCCGATATCGGAGAGGTGAAAAACTGTTTTTT
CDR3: CASRYRRGEKLFF

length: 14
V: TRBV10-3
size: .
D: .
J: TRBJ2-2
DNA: TGTGCCATCAAGCGGCAGTCGAACACCGGGGAGCTGTTTTTT
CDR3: CAIKRQSNTGELFF

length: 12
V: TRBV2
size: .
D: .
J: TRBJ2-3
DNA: TGTGCCAGCAGTACTAGCACAGATACGCAGTATTTT
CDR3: CASSTSTDTQYF

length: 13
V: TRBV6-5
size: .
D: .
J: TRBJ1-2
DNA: TGTGCCGCATACAGCCCGTTATGGTATGGCTACACCTTC
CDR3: CAAYSPLWYGYTF

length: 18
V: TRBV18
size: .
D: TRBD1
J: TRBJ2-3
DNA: TGTGCCAGCTCCTCCTCCGGGGACAGGGCAGGAAGAGCAGATACGCAGTATTTT
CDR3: CASSSSGDRAGRADTQYF

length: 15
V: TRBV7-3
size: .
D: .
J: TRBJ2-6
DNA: TGTGCCAGCAGCTTGGGGAGCTCTGGGGCCAACGTCCTGACTTTC
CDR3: CASSLGSSGANVLTF

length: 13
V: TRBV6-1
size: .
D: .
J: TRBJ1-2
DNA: TGTGCCAGCAGTCGGACAGTCACCTATGGCTACACCTTC
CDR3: CASSRTVTYGYTF

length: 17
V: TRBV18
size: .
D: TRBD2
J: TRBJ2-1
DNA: TGTGCCAGCTCACCCCCTTCGCGCGGGGGGACCTACAATGAGCAGTTCTTC
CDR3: CASSPPSRGGTYNEQFF

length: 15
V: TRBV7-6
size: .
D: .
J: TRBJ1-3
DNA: TGTGCCAGCAGCCAAGACGACATTTCTGGAAACACCATATATTTT
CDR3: CASSQDDISGNTIYF

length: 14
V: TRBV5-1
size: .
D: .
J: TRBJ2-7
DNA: TGCGCCAGCAGCTTGGACAGTAGAAGCTACGAGCAGTACTTC
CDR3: CASSLDSRSYEQYF

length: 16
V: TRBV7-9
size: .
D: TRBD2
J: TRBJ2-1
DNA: TGTGCCAGCAGCTTAGAGAGACTAGCGGGAGGAGTTGAGCAGTTCTTC
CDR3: CASSLERLAGGVEQFF

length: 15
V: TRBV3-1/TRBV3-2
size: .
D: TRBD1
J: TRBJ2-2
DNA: TGTGCCAGCAGCCCCCGGGACAGGGGGACCGGGGAGCTGTTTTTT
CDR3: CASSPRDRGTGELFF

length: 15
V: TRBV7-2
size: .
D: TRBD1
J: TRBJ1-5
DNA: TGTGCCAGCAGCTTCCCGGGACAGGCACCATCACAGGGGCATTTT
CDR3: CASSFPGQAPSQGHF

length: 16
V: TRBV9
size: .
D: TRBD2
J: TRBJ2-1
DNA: TGTGCCAGCAGCGTAGCTAGTAGGGCGGGAGGGCCAGAGCAGTTCTTC
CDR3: CASSVASRAGGPEQFF